This T cell receptor (beta chain) was retrieved from a study of blood T cell repertoires in COVID-19. Study background: The United States, Italy and Spain provided the acute and convalescent COVID-19 samples. In each case, the material was cDNA or gDNA derived from T cells, B-cell-depleted T cells, or PBMCs.

Per the original methods: Cell counts per sample came from amplifying reference gene primers. TCRdb's table, derived via immunoSEQ multiplex PCR, lists solely in-frame clones and lacks some. V and J calls and clone size come straight from that table; D and trimming were deduced from the DNA. Altogether 45,000 to 65,000 clones are present, approximately 80% being singletons, with the ten largest covering 43%. Germline loops: CDR1 MNHEY, CDR2 SMNVEV (reference sequence). J was trimmed by 0 bases and V by 8 bases; bases with no gene match: 4. The CDR3 has 15 amino acids. The origin of this receptor is a man between 65 and 80 years old with active or convalescent COVID-19. The chain recombines TRBV27 with TRBJ2-3; 11 bases agree with TRBD2. Input material: peripheral blood. CDR3 in amino acids: CASQTSGVSTDTQYF. The CDR3 nucleotides are TGTGCCAGCCAGACTAGCGGGGTCAGCACAGATACGCAGTATTTT.